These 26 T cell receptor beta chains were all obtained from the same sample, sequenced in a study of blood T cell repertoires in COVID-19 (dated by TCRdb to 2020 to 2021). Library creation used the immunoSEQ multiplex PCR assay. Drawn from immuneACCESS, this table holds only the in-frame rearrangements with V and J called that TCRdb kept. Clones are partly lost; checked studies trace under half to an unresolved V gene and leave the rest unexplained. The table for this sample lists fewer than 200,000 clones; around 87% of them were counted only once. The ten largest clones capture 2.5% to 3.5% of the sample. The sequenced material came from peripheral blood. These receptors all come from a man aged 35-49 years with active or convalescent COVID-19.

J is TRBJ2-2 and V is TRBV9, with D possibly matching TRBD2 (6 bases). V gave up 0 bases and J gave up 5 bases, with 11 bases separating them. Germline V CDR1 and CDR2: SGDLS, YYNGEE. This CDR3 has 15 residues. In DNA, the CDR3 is TGTGCCAGCAGCGTAGTGGCAGCGGGTACCGGGGAGCTGTTTTTT. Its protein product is CASSVVAAGTGELFF. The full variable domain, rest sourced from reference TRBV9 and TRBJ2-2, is DSGVTQTPKHLITATGQRVTLRCSPRSGDLSVYWYQQSLDQGLQFLIQYYNGEERAKGNILERFSAQQFPDLHSELNLSSLELGDSALYFCASSVVAAGTGELFFGEGSRLTVL.

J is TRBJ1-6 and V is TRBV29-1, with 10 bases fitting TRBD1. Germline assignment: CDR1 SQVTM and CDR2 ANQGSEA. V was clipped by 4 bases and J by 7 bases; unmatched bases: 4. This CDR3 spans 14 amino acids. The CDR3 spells CSVAGQGWNSPLHF. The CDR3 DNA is TGCAGCGTTGCGGGACAGGGGTGGAATTCACCCCTCCACTTT.

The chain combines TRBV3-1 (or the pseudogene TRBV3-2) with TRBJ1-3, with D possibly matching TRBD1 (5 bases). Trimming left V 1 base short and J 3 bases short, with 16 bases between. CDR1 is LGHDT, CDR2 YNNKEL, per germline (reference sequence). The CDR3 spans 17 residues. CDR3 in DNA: TGTGCCAGCAGCCAAGCCCCTGGGGCACTAAATGGAAACACCATATATTTT. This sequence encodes CASSQAPGALNGNTIYF.

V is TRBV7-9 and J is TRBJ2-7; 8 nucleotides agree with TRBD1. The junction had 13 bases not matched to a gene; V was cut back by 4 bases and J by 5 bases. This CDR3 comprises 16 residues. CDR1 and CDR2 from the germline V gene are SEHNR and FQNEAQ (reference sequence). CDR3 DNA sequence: TGTGCCAGCAGCTCCAGGGACACAGGGGGACCTAACGAGCAGTACTTC. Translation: CASSSRDTGGPNEQYF.

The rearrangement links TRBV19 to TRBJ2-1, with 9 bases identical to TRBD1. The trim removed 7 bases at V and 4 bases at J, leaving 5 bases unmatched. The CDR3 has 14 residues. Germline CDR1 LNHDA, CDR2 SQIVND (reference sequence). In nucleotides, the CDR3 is TGTGCCAGTAACCCGGGACAGGGATACAATGAGCAGTTCTTC. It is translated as CASNPGQGYNEQFF.

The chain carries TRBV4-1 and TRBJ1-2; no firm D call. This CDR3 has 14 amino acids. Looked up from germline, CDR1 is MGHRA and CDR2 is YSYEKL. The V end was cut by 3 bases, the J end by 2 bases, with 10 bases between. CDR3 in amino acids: CASSHLQENYGYTF. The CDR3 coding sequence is TGCGCCAGCAGCCACCTTCAGGAAAACTATGGCTACACCTTC.

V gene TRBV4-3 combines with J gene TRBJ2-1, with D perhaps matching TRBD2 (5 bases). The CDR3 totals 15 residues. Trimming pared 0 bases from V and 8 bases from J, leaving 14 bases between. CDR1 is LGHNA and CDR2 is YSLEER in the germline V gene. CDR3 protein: CASSQDRARGYEQFF. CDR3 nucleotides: TGCGCCAGCAGCCAAGATCGAGCCCGGGGTTATGAGCAGTTCTTC.

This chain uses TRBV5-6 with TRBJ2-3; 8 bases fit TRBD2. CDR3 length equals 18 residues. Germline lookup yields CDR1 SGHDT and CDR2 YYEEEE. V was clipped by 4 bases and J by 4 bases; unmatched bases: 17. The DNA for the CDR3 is TGTGCCAGCAGCCCCGCCCCGCTAGCGGGCCTCGGGCCAGATACGCAGTATTTT. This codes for CASSPAPLAGLGPDTQYF. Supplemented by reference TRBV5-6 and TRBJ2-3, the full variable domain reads DAGVTQSPTHLIKTRGQQVTLRCSPKSGHDTVSWYQQALGQGPQFIFQYYEEEERQRGNFPDRFSGHQFPNYSSELNVNALLLGDSALYLCASSPAPLAGLGPDTQYFGPGTRLTVL.

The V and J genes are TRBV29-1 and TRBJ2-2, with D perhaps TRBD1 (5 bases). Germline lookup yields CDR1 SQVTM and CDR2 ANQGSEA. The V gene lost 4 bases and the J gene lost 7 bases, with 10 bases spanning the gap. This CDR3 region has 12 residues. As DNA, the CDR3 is TGCAGCGTTGGCAGGGATGGCGGGGAGCTGTTTTTT. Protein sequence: CSVGRDGGELFF.

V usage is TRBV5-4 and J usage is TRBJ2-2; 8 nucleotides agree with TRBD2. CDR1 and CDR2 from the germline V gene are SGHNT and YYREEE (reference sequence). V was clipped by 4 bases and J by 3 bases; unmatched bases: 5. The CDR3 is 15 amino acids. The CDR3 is CASSREGRDTGELFF. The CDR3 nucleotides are TGTGCCAGCAGCCGGGAGGGAAGGGACACCGGGGAGCTGTTTTTT.

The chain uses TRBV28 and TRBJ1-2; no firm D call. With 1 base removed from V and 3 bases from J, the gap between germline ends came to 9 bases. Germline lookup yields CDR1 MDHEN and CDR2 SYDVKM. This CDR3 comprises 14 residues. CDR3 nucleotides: TGTGCCAGCAGTTTATTCCAGGAGGACTATGGCTACACCTTC. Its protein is CASSLFQEDYGYTF.

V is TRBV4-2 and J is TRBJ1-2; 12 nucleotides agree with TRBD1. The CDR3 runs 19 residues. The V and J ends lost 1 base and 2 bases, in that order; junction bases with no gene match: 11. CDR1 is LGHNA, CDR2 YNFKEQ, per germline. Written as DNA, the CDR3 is TGTGCCAGCAGCCAAGCATCGACGAAGGGACAGGGGGCGAACTATGGCTACACCTTC. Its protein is CASSQASTKGQGANYGYTF.

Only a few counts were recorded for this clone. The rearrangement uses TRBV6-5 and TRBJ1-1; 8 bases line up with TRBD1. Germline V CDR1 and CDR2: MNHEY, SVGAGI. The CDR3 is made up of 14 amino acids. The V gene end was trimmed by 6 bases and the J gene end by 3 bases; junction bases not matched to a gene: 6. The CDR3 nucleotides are TGTGCCAGCAGCGGGACAGGTGGAGACACTGAAGCTTTCTTT. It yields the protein CASSGTGGDTEAFF.

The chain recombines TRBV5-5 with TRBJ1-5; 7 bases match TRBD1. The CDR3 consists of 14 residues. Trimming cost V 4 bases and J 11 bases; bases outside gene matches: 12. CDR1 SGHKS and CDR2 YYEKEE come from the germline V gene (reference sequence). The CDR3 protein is CASSMMGQSSAQHF. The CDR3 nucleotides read TGTGCCAGCAGCATGATGGGACAGTCCTCGGCCCAGCATTTT. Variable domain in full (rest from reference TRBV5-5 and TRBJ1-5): DAGVTQSPTHLIKTRGQQVTLRCSPISGHKSVSWYQQVLGQGPQFIFQYYEKEERGRGNFPDRFSARQFPNYSSELNVNALLLGDSALYLCASSMMGQSSAQHFGDGTRLSIL.

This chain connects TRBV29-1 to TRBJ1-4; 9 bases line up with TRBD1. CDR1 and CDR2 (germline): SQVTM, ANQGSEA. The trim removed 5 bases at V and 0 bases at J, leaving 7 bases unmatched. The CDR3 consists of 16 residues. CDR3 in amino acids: CSVTGQGTATNEKLFF. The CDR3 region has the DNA TGCAGCGTTACGGGACAGGGCACCGCAACTAATGAAAAACTGTTTTTT.

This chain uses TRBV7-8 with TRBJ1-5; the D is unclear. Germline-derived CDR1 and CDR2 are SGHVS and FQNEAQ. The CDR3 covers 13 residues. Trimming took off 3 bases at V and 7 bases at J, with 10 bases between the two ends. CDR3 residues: CASSFSPGQPQHF. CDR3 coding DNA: TGTGCCAGCAGCTTTTCCCCGGGGCAGCCCCAGCATTTT.

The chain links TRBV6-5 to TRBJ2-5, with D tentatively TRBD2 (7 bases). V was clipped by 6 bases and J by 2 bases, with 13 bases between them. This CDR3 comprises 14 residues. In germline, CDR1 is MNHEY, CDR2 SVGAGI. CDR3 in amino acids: CASSGGRGQETQYF. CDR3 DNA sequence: TGTGCCAGCAGCGGGGGGAGGGGGCAAGAGACCCAGTACTTC.

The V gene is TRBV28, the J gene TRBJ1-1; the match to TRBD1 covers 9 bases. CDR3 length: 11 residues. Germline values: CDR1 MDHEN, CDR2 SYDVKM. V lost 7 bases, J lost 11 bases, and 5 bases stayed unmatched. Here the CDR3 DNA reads TGTGCCAGCACCTCGGACAGGGGTGCTTTCTTT. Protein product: CASTSDRGAFF.

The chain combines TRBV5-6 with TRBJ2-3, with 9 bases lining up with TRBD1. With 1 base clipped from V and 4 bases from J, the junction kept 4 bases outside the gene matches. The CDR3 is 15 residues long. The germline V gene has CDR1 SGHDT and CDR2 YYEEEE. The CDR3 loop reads CASSLQGQGADTQYF. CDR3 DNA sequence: TGTGCCAGCAGCTTGCAGGGACAGGGCGCAGATACGCAGTATTTT.

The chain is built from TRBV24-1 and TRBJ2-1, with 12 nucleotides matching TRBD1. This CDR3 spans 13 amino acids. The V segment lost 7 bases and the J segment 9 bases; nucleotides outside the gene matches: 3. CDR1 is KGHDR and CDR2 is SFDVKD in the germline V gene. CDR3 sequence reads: CATRGQGATEQFF. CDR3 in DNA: TGTGCCACCAGGGGACAGGGGGCTACTGAGCAGTTCTTC.

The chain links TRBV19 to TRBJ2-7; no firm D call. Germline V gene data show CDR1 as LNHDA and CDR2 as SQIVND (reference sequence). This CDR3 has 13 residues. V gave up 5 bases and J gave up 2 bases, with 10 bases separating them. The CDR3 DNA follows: TGTGCCAGTAGTTTTGGCAGAACCTACGAGCAGTACTTC. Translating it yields CASSFGRTYEQYF.

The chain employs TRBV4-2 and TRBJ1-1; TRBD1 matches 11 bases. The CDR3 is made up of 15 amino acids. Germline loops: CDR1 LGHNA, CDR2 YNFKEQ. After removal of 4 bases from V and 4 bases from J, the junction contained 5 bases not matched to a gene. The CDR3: CASSRGQGGSTEAFF. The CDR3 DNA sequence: TGTGCCAGCAGCCGGGGACAGGGGGGATCCACTGAAGCTTTCTTT.

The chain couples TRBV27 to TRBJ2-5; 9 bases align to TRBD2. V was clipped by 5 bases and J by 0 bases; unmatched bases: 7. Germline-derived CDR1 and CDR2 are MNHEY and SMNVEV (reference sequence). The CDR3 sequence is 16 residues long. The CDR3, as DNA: TGTGCCAGCAGTCGGGTAGCGGGGGCGAACCAAGAGACCCAGTACTTC. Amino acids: CASSRVAGANQETQYF.

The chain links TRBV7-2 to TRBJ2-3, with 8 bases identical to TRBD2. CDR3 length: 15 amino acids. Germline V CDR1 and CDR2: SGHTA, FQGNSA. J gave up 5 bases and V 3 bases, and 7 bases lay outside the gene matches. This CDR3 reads CASSLLSGGIDTQYF. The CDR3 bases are TGTGCCAGCAGCTTGTTAAGCGGGGGTATAGATACGCAGTATTTT.

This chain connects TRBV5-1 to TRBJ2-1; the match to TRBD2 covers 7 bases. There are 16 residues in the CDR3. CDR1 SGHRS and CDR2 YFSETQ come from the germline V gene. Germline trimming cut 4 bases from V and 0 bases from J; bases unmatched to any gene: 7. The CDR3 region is CASSRGGGGSYNEQFF. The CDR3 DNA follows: TGCGCCAGCAGCCGTGGCGGGGGAGGCTCCTACAATGAGCAGTTCTTC.

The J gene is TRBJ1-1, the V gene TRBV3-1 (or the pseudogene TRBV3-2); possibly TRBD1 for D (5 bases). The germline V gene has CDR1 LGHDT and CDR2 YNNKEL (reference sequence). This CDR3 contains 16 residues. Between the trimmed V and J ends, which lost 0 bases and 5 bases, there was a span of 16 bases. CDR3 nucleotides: TGTGCCAGCAGCCAAGATTACCCGGGGAGGGGAACTGAAGCTTTCTTT. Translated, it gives CASSQDYPGRGTEAFF.